This is a list of T cell receptor beta chains from one sample in a study of T cells in Graves' hyperthyroidism and ophthalmopathy. TCRdb recomputed calls from the multiplex PCR reads with MiXCR, one row per CDR3 protein. The sample consists of roughly 200,000 distinct CDR3 sequences, around 18% of them appearing once. Sequences were obtained from blood. The receptors originated from a man aged 35-49 years with Graves' hyperthyroidism. Both conserved end residues are part of each CDR3. A D gene is named only where the DNA matches it firmly. Size tells how often a clone was seen (once, few, many) or the class of an expanded clone, and some rows leave it out.

cdr3_nt cdr3_aa j_call d_call clone_size v_call
TGTGCCAGCAGACCTGACAGGAGCGGCACCGGGGAGCTGTTTTTT CASRPDRSGTGELFF TRBJ2-2 NA many TRBV6-1
TGTGCCAGCAGGACCCCTAACAGAGGGAGGTGGGAGACCCAGTACTTC CASRTPNRGRWETQYF TRBJ2-5 NA many TRBV7-8
TGTGCCAGCAGCATGAGTGGCAGGGAGGTTTGGACAGATACGCAGTATTTT CASSMSGREVWTDTQYF TRBJ2-3 NA many TRBV5-8
TGTGCCAGCAGCTCCTTCTACACCTTC CASSSFYTF TRBJ1-2 NA many TRBV7-2
TGTGCCAGCAGCTTCCGGACAGGGATTAGCACAGATACGCAGTATTTT CASSFRTGISTDTQYF TRBJ2-3 TRBD1 many TRBV7-3
TGTGCCACCCGACGGGGTGGCAATCAGCCCCAGCATTTT CATRRGGNQPQHF TRBJ1-5 NA few TRBV6-2/TRBV6-3
TGCAGTGCTAGTAGGCTTGGGGTCAAAAACATTCAGTACTTC CSASRLGVKNIQYF TRBJ2-4 NA many TRBV20-1
TGCAGTGCGACCGAGGGGGGAAATAGCAATCAGCCCCAGCATTTT CSATEGGNSNQPQHF TRBJ1-5 NA many TRBV20-1
TGCAGTGCTAGAGATGGGGCAGTTGTCATGAACACTGAAGCTTTCTTT CSARDGAVVMNTEAFF TRBJ1-1 NA many TRBV20-1
TGCGCCAGCAGCTTGGGTTCTACCTCTGGAAACACCATATATTTT CASSLGSTSGNTIYF TRBJ1-3 NA NA TRBV5-1
TGCAGCGTTGAAGACAGGGGGCTCTTTGAAGCTTTCTTT CSVEDRGLFEAFF TRBJ1-1 TRBD1 many TRBV29-1
TGTGCCAGCAGCTTAGACGGGGGGGCCGGAGATACGCAGTATTTT CASSLDGGAGDTQYF TRBJ2-3 TRBD2 many TRBV7-2
TGTGCCAGCAGCTTTAGTATTGGGGGGGCTAGCACAGATACGCAGTATTTT CASSFSIGGASTDTQYF TRBJ2-3 NA many TRBV7-2
TGCGCCAGCAGCCATGACCGGGACGGAGCCCACGAGCAGTACTTC CASSHDRDGAHEQYF TRBJ2-7 NA NA TRBV4-3
TGTGCCAGCAGCTTGCTCAGGGGGCGCGTCGATGAGCAGTTCTTC CASSLLRGRVDEQFF TRBJ2-1 TRBD1 NA TRBV5-6
TGTGCCAGCAGTAAGAGCCGGGACAGGGGTCACAATGAGCAGTTCTTC CASSKSRDRGHNEQFF TRBJ2-1 TRBD1 NA TRBV6-1
TGCAGCGGCAGGGGGCGGGGTTATAATTCACCCCTCCACTTT CSGRGRGYNSPLHF TRBJ1-6 TRBD1 NA TRBV20-1
TGTGCCAGCAGCCAAGAGCCGGGCCTGGGGTACGGGGAGCTGTTTTTT CASSQEPGLGYGELFF TRBJ2-2 NA many TRBV7-3
TGTGCCAGCAGCCCCCGGACAGGGGGCAGAGATACGCAGTATTTT CASSPRTGGRDTQYF TRBJ2-3 TRBD1 many TRBV9
TGCGCCAGCAGCCGGACAGTTAAAGCGGGCGACTCCTACGAGCAGTACTTC CASSRTVKAGDSYEQYF TRBJ2-7 NA many TRBV5-1
TGTGCCAGCAGTTCCCCTTTCGATCGCGGGAGAGGCTACGAGCAGTACTTC CASSSPFDRGRGYEQYF TRBJ2-7 TRBD2 NA TRBV28
TGTGCCAGCAGTTACTCGATGACGAGGGGGGCGAGCTCCTACAATGAGCAGTTCTTC CASSYSMTRGASSYNEQFF TRBJ2-1 NA many TRBV6-2/TRBV6-3
TGTGCCAGCAGCTTTCAGGGGGCGAATCAGCCCCAGCATTTT CASSFQGANQPQHF TRBJ1-5 TRBD1 many TRBV12-3/TRBV12-4
TGTGCCAGCAGAATGACAGTGGGAGATGGCTACACCTTC CASRMTVGDGYTF TRBJ1-2 NA NA TRBV6-1